The 26 T cell receptor beta chains below come from one sample, sequenced in a study of CD8+ T cells in alopecia areata. Reverse transcription of extracted RNA yielded cDNA, which provided the sequencing template. Profiled with immunoSEQ multiplex PCR; TCRdb holds only in-frame clones, not every one. The repertoire holds 140,000 to 150,000 clones, around 51% seen once, with approximately 1% in the top ten. The sample here was CD4+ T cells sorted from blood, taken at week 0. The source of these receptors is a human donor with alopecia areata.

The rearrangement uses TRBV30 and TRBJ2-1; no reliable D call. This CDR3 region has 11 residues. Germline V CDR1 and CDR2: GTSNPN, SVGIG (reference sequence). Trimming removed 5 bases at V and 8 bases at J, with 10 bases between. The CDR3 sequence is CAWAESYEQFF. The CDR3 bases are TGTGCCTGGGCCGAGAGTTATGAGCAGTTCTTC.

The chain has TRBV15 and TRBJ2-7; D call uncertain. Looked up from germline, CDR1 is LNHNV and CDR2 is YYDKDF (reference sequence). The CDR3 is made up of 14 amino acids. V gave up 3 bases and J gave up 5 bases, with 14 bases separating them. The CDR3 spells CATSSGDTVDEQYF. For the CDR3, the DNA is TGTGCCACCAGCAGTGGAGACACGGTGGACGAGCAGTACTTC.

This clone came up a few times. The gene calls are TRBV7-9 and TRBJ2-1, with D tentatively TRBD1 or TRBD2 (5 bases each). The CDR3 loop spans 19 amino acids. Germline lookup yields CDR1 SEHNR and CDR2 FQNEAQ (reference sequence). Trimming took 2 bases from V and 4 from J, leaving 24 bases between them. CDR3 sequence reads: CASSLTVGTPGPRYNEQFF. The CDR3 bases are TGTGCCAGCAGCTTAACCGTCGGGACGCCGGGGCCGAGATACAATGAGCAGTTCTTC.

The chain combines TRBV2 with TRBJ2-3; D is unclear. This CDR3 is 11 amino acids long. CDR1 SNHLY and CDR2 FYNNEI come from the germline V gene. V gave up 6 bases and J gave up 5 bases, with 6 bases separating them. The CDR3: CASRNRDTQYF. CDR3 coding DNA: TGTGCCAGCAGGAACAGAGATACGCAGTATTTT. The entire variable domain, with the rest obtained from reference TRBV2 and TRBJ2-3, is as follows: EPEVTQTPSHQVTQMGQEVILRCVPISNHLYFYWYRQILGQKVEFLVSFYNNEISEKSEIFDDQFSVERPDGSNFTLKIRSTKLEDSAMYFCASRNRDTQYFGPGTRLTVL.

The chain couples TRBV30 to TRBJ2-2, with 7 bases that match TRBD1. Germline CDR1 and CDR2: GTSNPN and SVGIG (reference sequence). Germline trimming cut 8 bases from V and 0 bases from J; bases unmatched to any gene: 3. The CDR3 runs to 13 residues. CDR3 nucleotides: TGTGCCGGACAGGTGCCGAACACCGGGGAGCTGTTTTTT. It specifies CAGQVPNTGELFF. The complete variable domain, with remaining parts taken from reference TRBV30 and TRBJ2-2, reads SQTIHQWPATLVQPVGSPLSLECTVEGTSNPNLYWYRQAAGRGLQLLFYSVGIGQISSEVPQNLSASRPQDRQFILSSKKLLLSDSGFYLCAGQVPNTGELFFGEGSRLTVL.

This clone occurred a few times. The genes are TRBV9 and TRBJ2-1, with 8 bases identical to TRBD2. Germline V lookup: CDR1 SGDLS, CDR2 YYNGEE. The CDR3 consists of 17 residues. Trimming took 0 bases from V and 2 from J; bases not matched to a gene: 7. CDR3 in DNA: TGTGCCAGCAGCGTAGGTCGGATAGCGGGGACCTACAATGAGCAGTTCTTC. Protein sequence: CASSVGRIAGTYNEQFF.

The rearrangement joins TRBV5-1 to TRBJ2-7; perhaps TRBD1 as D (5 bases). The V gene lost 1 base and the J gene lost 4 bases, with 12 bases spanning the gap. The CDR3 loop spans 14 amino acids. Germline CDR1 is SGHRS and CDR2 is YFSETQ. CDR3 sequence (DNA): TGCGCCAGCAGCTTGTCCCCCAGGGTTTACGAGCAGTACTTC. Protein: CASSLSPRVYEQYF.

The chain uses TRBV11-3 and TRBJ2-3; TRBD2 is a possible D gene (5 bases). Germline V gene data show CDR1 as SGHNT and CDR2 as YENEEA. The V gene lost 5 bases and the J gene lost 6 bases, with 9 bases spanning the gap. This CDR3 contains 12 residues. CDR3 sequence: CASSLSGDTQYF. Written as DNA, the CDR3 is TGTGCCAGCAGCCTCTCGGGGGATACGCAGTATTTT.

V gene TRBV7-9 combines with J gene TRBJ2-2; D is unresolved. Trimming left V 4 bases short and J 8 bases short, with 11 bases between. This CDR3 has 13 amino acids. Per the germline V gene, CDR1 is SEHNR and CDR2 is FQNEAQ (reference sequence). The CDR3 nucleotides are TGTGCCAGCAGCTCTCCGCTTGTGGGGGAGCTGTTTTTT. It yields the protein CASSSPLVGELFF.

This rearrangement joins TRBV29-1 to TRBJ1-2; TRBD1 might be the D (6 bases). Germline V gene sequence: CDR1 SQVTM, CDR2 ANQGSEA. V lost 6 bases to trimming and J lost 12 bases, with 20 bases between them. The length of the CDR3 is 12 residues. The CDR3 spells CSVGSEGGGDTF. CDR3 DNA: TGCAGCGTCGGCTCAGAGGGGGGCGGCGACACCTTC.

This chain links TRBV7-2 with TRBJ1-2; D might be TRBD1 (5 bases). Germline CDR1 and CDR2: SGHTA and FQGNSA. Trimming cost V 0 bases and J 6 bases, with 11 bases left between them. The CDR3 totals 14 residues. CDR3 coding DNA: TGTGCCAGCAGCTTAGCAAATCCCAGGGATGGCTACACCTTC. It is translated as CASSLANPRDGYTF.

The chain recombines TRBV28 with TRBJ2-7, with 11 bases lining up with TRBD2. Trimming took 7 bases from V and 4 from J; bases not matched to a gene: 6. This CDR3 has 14 amino acids. Germline CDR1 MDHEN, CDR2 SYDVKM. Here the CDR3 reads CASTTSGRAYEQYF. CDR3 DNA: TGTGCCAGCACTACTAGCGGGAGAGCATACGAGCAGTACTTC.

This clone was seen only a few times. Distinct nucleotide sequences in the sample also encode this CDR3. The CDR3 coding sequence is TGTGCCTGGAGTGTAAATAGGAACACTGAAGCTTTCTTT. Encoded protein: CAWSVNRNTEAFF. V usage is TRBV30 and J usage is TRBJ1-1; D call uncertain. Looked up from germline, CDR1 is GTSNPN and CDR2 is SVGIG (reference sequence). V was trimmed by 0 bases and J by 1 base, leaving 6 bases between them. The CDR3 contains 13 residues.

This chain links TRBV9 with TRBJ2-7; D is uncertain. This CDR3 has 13 amino acids. Between the trimmed V and J ends, which lost 0 bases and 5 bases, there was a span of 9 bases. The germline CDR1 and CDR2 sequences are SGDLS and YYNGEE. CDR3 residues: CASSVGPADEQYF. The DNA of the CDR3 is TGTGCCAGCAGCGTAGGGCCGGCGGACGAGCAGTACTTC.

By sample share, this clone is medium-sized. The genes are TRBV7-9 and TRBJ2-6; D remains ambiguous. The CDR3 extends over 14 amino acids. Germline CDR1 and CDR2: SEHNR and FQNEAQ (reference sequence). The V end lost 6 bases, the J end lost 0 bases, and 6 bases lay between the germline ends. CDR3 DNA: TGTGCCAGCAGGGAAACCTCTGGGGCCAACGTCCTGACTTTC. Its translation: CASRETSGANVLTF.

This clone was counted only a few times. The chain carries TRBV29-1 and TRBJ2-5; D ambiguous. The V gene's germline CDR1 is SQVTM and CDR2 ANQGSEA. V was clipped by 3 bases and J by 1 base, with 6 bases between them. The CDR3 totals 12 residues. The CDR3 reads CSVDFAQETQYF. The CDR3 DNA is TGCAGCGTTGATTTTGCCCAAGAGACCCAGTACTTC.

The genes are TRBV30 and TRBJ2-2; unclear D gene. The V end lost 2 bases, the J end lost 3 bases, and 7 bases lay between the germline ends. The length of the CDR3 is 13 residues. Germline V gene data show CDR1 as GTSNPN and CDR2 as SVGIG (reference sequence). As DNA, the CDR3 is TGTGCCTGGAGTATCCTCCACACCGGGGAGCTGTTTTTT. It specifies CAWSILHTGELFF.

This clone showed up just a few times. For the CDR3, the DNA is TGCAGCGTTGATTCATGGGGGCGAGGCTATGGCTACACCTTC. Encoded protein: CSVDSWGRGYGYTF. V usage is TRBV29-1 and J usage is TRBJ1-2; TRBD1 might be the D (6 bases). V lost 3 bases and J lost 4, with 15 bases in between. The CDR3 is 14 residues long. Germline V gene data show CDR1 as SQVTM and CDR2 as ANQGSEA.

This sequence joins TRBV5-1 and TRBJ2-7, with TRBD1 matching 9 bases. Trimming at V came to 3 bases and at J to 7 bases, leaving 8 bases not matched to a gene. The CDR3 sequence is 14 residues long. Germline CDR1 is SGHRS and CDR2 is YFSETQ. The CDR3 spells CASSSGRDRDEQYF. The CDR3 DNA reads as TGCGCCAGCAGCTCTGGCCGGGACAGGGATGAGCAGTACTTC.

The chain joins TRBV7-2 to TRBJ2-7, with 12 bases matching TRBD1. From germline, CDR1 is SGHTA and CDR2 FQGNSA. J lost 4 bases, V lost 4 bases, and 5 bases had no gene match. The CDR3 runs 15 residues. CDR3 bases: TGTGCCAGCAGCTGGGACAGGGGGCAGAGTTACGAGCAGTACTTC. Its protein is CASSWDRGQSYEQYF.

This chain joins TRBV5-1 and TRBJ2-2; tentative D call: TRBD2 (6 bases). Germline values: CDR1 SGHRS, CDR2 YFSETQ. The length of the CDR3 is 17 residues. The V gene lost 4 bases and the J gene lost 0 bases, with 16 bases spanning the gap. This CDR3 is CASSRGSSGSNTGELFF. The CDR3 coding sequence is TGCGCCAGCAGCCGAGGGTCCAGCGGGTCGAACACCGGGGAGCTGTTTTTT.

This sequence joins TRBV29-1 and TRBJ1-2; D is unresolved. V shed 4 bases and J shed 7 bases, with 16 bases lying between them. From germline, CDR1 is SQVTM and CDR2 ANQGSEA. The CDR3 consists of 13 residues. In DNA, the CDR3 is TGCAGCGTTGGTAATGGGGATTCTTCTGGCTACACCTTC. Residues: CSVGNGDSSGYTF.

The chain is built from TRBV11-2 and TRBJ2-7; perhaps TRBD2 as D (6 bases). Trimming left V 5 bases short and J 6 bases short, with 20 bases between. Germline V gene data show CDR1 as SGHAT and CDR2 as FQNNGV. The CDR3 has 15 amino acids. The CDR3 sequence: CASSLQPQGGGEQYF. As DNA, the CDR3 is TGTGCCAGCAGCCTACAACCGCAGGGAGGCGGCGAGCAGTACTTC.

This chain uses TRBV30 with TRBJ2-2; 10 bases are shared with TRBD2. Germline CDR1 and CDR2: GTSNPN and SVGIG (reference sequence). V shed 1 base and J 4 bases; nucleotides not matched to a gene: 6. This CDR3 contains 16 residues. In DNA form, the CDR3 reads TGTGCCTGGAGTGCTAGCGGGAGAGGTGGCACCGGGGAGCTGTTTTTT. Amino acids: CAWSASGRGGTGELFF.

V and J are TRBV5-4 and TRBJ2-3; D may be TRBD1 (5 bases). The CDR3 covers 13 residues. V dropped 2 bases and J dropped 3 bases, with 7 bases sitting between them. Germline loops: CDR1 SGHNT, CDR2 YYREEE (reference sequence). The CDR3 DNA reads as TGTGCCAGCAGCTTCAGGGTTACAGATACGCAGTATTTT. Translated, it gives CASSFRVTDTQYF.

This clone was observed a handful of times. V gene TRBV30 combines with J gene TRBJ1-2; tentative D call: TRBD1 (5 bases). Germline loops: CDR1 GTSNPN, CDR2 SVGIG (reference sequence). The CDR3 sequence is 16 residues long. With 2 bases removed from V and 7 bases from J, the gap between germline ends came to 23 bases. The CDR3 coding sequence is TGTGCCTGGAGTAGTGAGGTCGGCTCTGGGGGTTCTGGCTACACCTTC. It encodes CAWSSEVGSGGSGYTF.